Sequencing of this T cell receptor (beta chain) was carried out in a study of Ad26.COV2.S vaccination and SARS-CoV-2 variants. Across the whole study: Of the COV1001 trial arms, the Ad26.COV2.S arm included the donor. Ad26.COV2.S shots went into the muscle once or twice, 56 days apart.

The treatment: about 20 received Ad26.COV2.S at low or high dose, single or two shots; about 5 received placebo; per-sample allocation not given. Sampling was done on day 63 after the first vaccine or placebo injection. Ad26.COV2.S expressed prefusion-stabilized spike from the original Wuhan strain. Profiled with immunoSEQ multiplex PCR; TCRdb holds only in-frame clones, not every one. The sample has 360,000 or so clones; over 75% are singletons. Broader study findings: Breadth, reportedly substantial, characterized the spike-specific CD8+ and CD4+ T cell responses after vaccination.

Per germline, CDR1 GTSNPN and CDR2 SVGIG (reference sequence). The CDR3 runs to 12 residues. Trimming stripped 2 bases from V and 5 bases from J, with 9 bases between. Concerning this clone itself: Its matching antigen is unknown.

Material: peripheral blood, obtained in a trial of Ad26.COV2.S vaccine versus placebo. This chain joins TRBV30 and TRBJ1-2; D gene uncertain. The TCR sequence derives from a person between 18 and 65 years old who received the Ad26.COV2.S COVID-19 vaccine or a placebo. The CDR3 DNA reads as TGTGCCTGGAGTCTACCTGCATATGGCTACACCTTC. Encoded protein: CAWSLPAYGYTF.